This entry lists 18 T cell receptor beta chains sequenced from one sample in a study of T cell responses to AZD1222 COVID-19 vaccine (dated by TCRdb to the early 2020s). Libraries came from the immunoSEQ multiplex PCR assay. This is the immuneACCESS table as TCRdb keeps it, with only in-frame sequences that have V and J called. A part of the clones is gone; compared with another copy, unresolved V genes explain less than half, and the rest is unexplained. The table for this sample lists more than 95,000 clones; 85% to 90% of them were counted only once. The ten largest clones add up to 6% to 8% of the sample. The time point label, read with the paper, signifies: baseline before first vaccination. The specimen comprised peripheral blood, sampled on day 0 of AZD1222 vaccination. The receptors were gathered from an adult in good health.

The chain recombines TRBV10-3 with TRBJ2-1; 15 bases are shared with TRBD2. Trimming removed 6 bases from V and 6 bases from J; junction bases left unmatched: 9. This CDR3 comprises 17 residues. From germline, CDR1 is ENHRY and CDR2 SYGVKD. The CDR3 sequence is CAIRPGLAGGPSNEQFF. In DNA, the CDR3 is TGTGCCATCAGACCGGGACTAGCGGGGGGCCCCTCCAATGAGCAGTTCTTC.

V usage is TRBV6-5 and J usage is TRBJ1-2; TRBD1 might be the D (5 bases). From germline, CDR1 is MNHEY and CDR2 SVGAGI. This CDR3 is 11 amino acids long. With 10 bases removed from V and 8 bases from J, the gap between germline ends came to 14 bases. The CDR3 is CATGEGWGYTF. The CDR3 coding sequence is TGTGCCACCGGGGAGGGGTGGGGCTACACCTTC.

The rearrangement uses TRBV7-9 and TRBJ1-3; D gene ambiguous. The CDR3 sequence is 16 residues long. Trimming took 2 bases from V and 0 from J, leaving 11 bases between them. Germline V gene data show CDR1 as SEHNR and CDR2 as FQNEAQ (reference sequence). The CDR3 is CASSLYERPSGNTIYF. As DNA, the CDR3 is TGTGCCAGCAGCTTATACGAGAGACCCTCTGGAAACACCATATATTTT.

A few counts support this clone. The genes are TRBV5-1 and TRBJ2-7, with 11 bases identical to TRBD1. Germline V gives CDR1 SGHRS, CDR2 YFSETQ. The CDR3 runs to 15 residues. Germline trimming cut 4 bases from V and 6 bases from J; bases unmatched to any gene: 9. This CDR3 is CASSTIPGQGVEQYF. The CDR3, as DNA: TGCGCCAGCAGCACCATCCCGGGACAGGGGGTCGAGCAGTACTTC. Combining the CDR3 with reference TRBV5-1 and TRBJ2-7 gives the whole variable domain KAGVTQTPRYLIKTRGQQVTLSCSPISGHRSVSWYQQTPGQGLQFLFEYFSETQRNKGNFPGRFSGRQFSNSRSEMNVSTLELGDSALYLCASSTIPGQGVEQYFGPGTRLTVT.

V and J are TRBV5-5 and TRBJ2-2, with 11 bases identical to TRBD2. Losses at the gene ends were 0 bases for V and 4 bases for J; bases not matched to a gene: 2. Germline-derived CDR1 and CDR2 are SGHKS and YYEKEE (reference sequence). CDR3 size: 16 residues. CDR3 sequence (DNA): TGTGCCAGCAGCTTGGGGCTAGCGGGAGGCACCGGGGAGCTGTTTTTT. Translating it yields CASSLGLAGGTGELFF.

The chain combines TRBV6-5 with TRBJ1-5; D not resolved. Trimming stripped 0 bases from V and 3 bases from J, with 9 bases between. Germline V gives CDR1 MNHEY, CDR2 SVGAGI. There are 15 residues in the CDR3. This chain's CDR3 is CASSYSQPDNQPQHF. Written as DNA, the CDR3 is TGTGCCAGCAGTTACTCGCAGCCCGACAATCAGCCCCAGCATTTT.

This clone was detected a few times. V is TRBV7-8 and J is TRBJ1-2; the D is unclear. The CDR3 totals 15 residues. Trimming took 1 base from V and 7 from J, leaving 16 bases between them. Germline-derived CDR1 and CDR2 are SGHVS and FQNEAQ. The CDR3 spells CASSLEEVHGLGYTF. The CDR3 nucleotides are TGTGCCAGCAGCTTAGAGGAGGTTCATGGGCTTGGCTACACCTTC.

The gene calls are TRBV7-2 and TRBJ2-1; weak D call: TRBD1 (7 bases). The CDR3 length is 13 residues. The germline V and J ends were trimmed by 7 bases and 8 bases, with 15 bases remaining between them. From germline, CDR1 is SGHTA and CDR2 FQGNSA. The CDR3 loop is CASNRGLGDEQFF. CDR3 DNA: TGTGCCAGCAACAGGGGACTTGGCGATGAGCAGTTCTTC.

This clone has a single count. A read error may produce the germline difference seen at one junction end. The gene calls are TRBV19 and TRBJ1-1; possibly TRBD1 for D (5 bases). CDR3 length: 13 amino acids. CDR1 is LNHDA, CDR2 SQIVND, per germline (reference sequence). The DNA for the CDR3 is TGTGCCAGTAGTATAGAGGGGCAGGGAACATCGGTATTT. Translated: CASSIEGQGTSVF.

This chain connects TRBV5-1 to TRBJ2-2, with D tentatively TRBD1 (6 bases). Trimming removed 0 bases at V and 5 bases at J, with 11 bases between. The CDR3 covers 15 residues. Per the germline V gene, CDR1 is SGHRS and CDR2 is YFSETQ. CDR3 in amino acids: CASSLVAGVTGELFF. CDR3 nucleotide sequence: TGCGCCAGCAGCTTGGTGGCAGGGGTAACCGGGGAGCTGTTTTTT.

V usage is TRBV5-1 and J usage is TRBJ2-5; 7 bases match TRBD1. CDR3 length equals 16 residues. Germline V lookup: CDR1 SGHRS, CDR2 YFSETQ. V dropped 0 bases and J dropped 5; count of bases not matched to a gene: 10. The CDR3: CASSLGDSGLGETQYF. The CDR3 DNA reads as TGCGCCAGCAGCTTGGGGGACAGTGGCCTGGGGGAGACCCAGTACTTC. Combining the CDR3 with reference TRBV5-1 and TRBJ2-5 gives the whole variable domain KAGVTQTPRYLIKTRGQQVTLSCSPISGHRSVSWYQQTPGQGLQFLFEYFSETQRNKGNFPGRFSGRQFSNSRSEMNVSTLELGDSALYLCASSLGDSGLGETQYFGPGTRLLVL.

This rearrangement joins TRBV9 to TRBJ2-5; the D is unclear. Germline-derived CDR1 and CDR2 are SGDLS and YYNGEE. This CDR3 has 14 residues. Deletions cut 5 bases from V and 5 bases from J, with 16 bases between. The CDR3 nucleotides read TGTGCCAGCAGTTTCGGACCCTTAAGGGAGACCCAGTACTTC. As protein: CASSFGPLRETQYF.

The chain couples TRBV6-2 or TRBV6-3 to TRBJ1-2, with D unresolved. The V and J ends lost 2 bases and 4 bases respectively, with 5 bases between them. The germline V gene encodes CDR1 MNHEY and CDR2 SVGEGT. The CDR3 sequence is 12 residues long. The chain's CDR3 is CASSYDGYGYTF. In nucleotides, the CDR3 is TGTGCCAGCAGTTACGATGGCTATGGCTACACCTTC.

The V call is TRBV7-9, the J call TRBJ1-4; perhaps TRBD1 as D (6 bases). Germline V lookup: CDR1 SEHNR, CDR2 FQNEAQ (reference sequence). CDR3 length equals 13 residues. The V end lost 3 bases, the J end lost 5 bases, and 7 bases lay between the germline ends. The CDR3 DNA sequence: TGTGCCAGCAGCTTTGACAGGAATGAAAAACTGTTTTTT. Protein: CASSFDRNEKLFF.

The rearrangement links TRBV9 to TRBJ2-3; no clear D gene. The CDR3 has 14 amino acids. Trimming left V 0 bases short and J 2 bases short, with 7 bases between. Germline assignment: CDR1 SGDLS and CDR2 YYNGEE. CDR3 bases: TGTGCCAGCAGCGTAGGCGGCATCACAGATACGCAGTATTTT. Amino acids: CASSVGGITDTQYF.

The chain combines TRBV19 with TRBJ1-5; TRBD1 matches at 7 bases. CDR3 length: 15 residues. The V gene's germline CDR1 is LNHDA and CDR2 SQIVND (reference sequence). V lost 10 bases and J lost 0; bases outside the gene matches: 9. The DNA of the CDR3 is TGTGCCACCGACAGGGTCGGTCGTAGCAATCAGCCCCAGCATTTT. Translated: CATDRVGRSNQPQHF.

The chain uses TRBV4-3 and TRBJ1-2; TRBD1 matches 7 bases. Per the germline V gene, CDR1 is LGHNA and CDR2 is YSLEER. The ends lost 1 base at V and 4 bases at J; junction bases unmatched: 15. The length of the CDR3 is 18 residues. CDR3 in DNA: TGCGCCAGCAGCCAAGTATGGGGCCCGGGACAGTTTTTCTATGGCTACACCTTC. Its protein product is CASSQVWGPGQFFYGYTF.

The chain has TRBV29-1 and TRBJ2-7; 7 nucleotides match TRBD1. V dropped 5 bases and J dropped 2; count of bases not matched to a gene: 6. The germline CDR1 and CDR2 sequences are SQVTM and ANQGSEA. CDR3 length equals 13 residues. The CDR3 spells CSVPGTATYEQYF. The CDR3 DNA sequence: TGCAGCGTTCCCGGGACAGCTACCTACGAGCAGTACTTC.